This T cell receptor (beta chain) stems from a study of blood T cell repertoires in COVID-19. Across the whole study: Acute and convalescent COVID-19 specimens originated in the United States, Italy and Spain. Nucleic acid was either cDNA or gDNA, and it came from T cells, B-cell-depleted T cells, or PBMCs.

This clone has a single count. Here immunoSEQ multiplex PCR was the method, and the copy in TCRdb shows in-frame clones only, minus some. Here the sample spans fewer than 350,000 clones, under 95% being singletons. Individuals drawn from about 26 US areas were roughly 18 to 95 years old. Cohorts were assigned according to the clinical history that participants reported. Losses at the gene ends were 4 bases for V and 4 bases for J; bases not matched to a gene: 5. The CDR3 covers 14 residues. Germline loops: CDR1 SNHLY, CDR2 FYNNEI. The sequence was obtained from a woman in her thirties or forties with acute COVID-19. The chain carries TRBV2 and TRBJ1-1, with 8 positions matching TRBD1. Sequencing was carried out using PBMCs or T cells enriched from blood (not recorded which). The CDR3 loop reads CASSGQGAGTEAFF. DNA of the CDR3: TGTGCCAGCAGTGGGCAGGGGGCGGGCACTGAAGCTTTCTTT. The entire variable domain, with the rest obtained from reference TRBV2 and TRBJ1-1, is as follows: EPEVTQTPSHQVTQMGQEVILRCVPISNHLYFYWYRQILGQKVEFLVSFYNNEISEKSEIFDDQFSVERPDGSNFTLKIRSTKLEDSAMYFCASSGQGAGTEAFFGQGTRLTVV.